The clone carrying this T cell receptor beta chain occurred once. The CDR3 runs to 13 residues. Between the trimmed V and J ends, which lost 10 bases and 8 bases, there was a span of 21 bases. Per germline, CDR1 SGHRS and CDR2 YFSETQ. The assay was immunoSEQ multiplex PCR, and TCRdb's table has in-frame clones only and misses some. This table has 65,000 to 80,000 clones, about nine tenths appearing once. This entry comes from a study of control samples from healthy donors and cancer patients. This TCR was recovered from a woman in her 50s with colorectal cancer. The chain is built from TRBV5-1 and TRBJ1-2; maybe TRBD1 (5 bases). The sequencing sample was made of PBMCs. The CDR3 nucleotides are TGCGCCCGCCGCTTGGCCGGGGGGGAGGGCTACACCTTC. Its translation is CARRLAGGEGYTF.